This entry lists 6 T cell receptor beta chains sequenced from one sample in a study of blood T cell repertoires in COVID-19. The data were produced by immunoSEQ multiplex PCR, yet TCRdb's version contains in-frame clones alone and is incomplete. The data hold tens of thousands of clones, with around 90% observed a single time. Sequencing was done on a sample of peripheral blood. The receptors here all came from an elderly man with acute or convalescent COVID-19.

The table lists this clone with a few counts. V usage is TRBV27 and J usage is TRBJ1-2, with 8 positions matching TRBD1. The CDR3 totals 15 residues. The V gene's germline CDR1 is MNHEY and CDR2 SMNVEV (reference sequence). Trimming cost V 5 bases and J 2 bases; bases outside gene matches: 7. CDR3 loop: CASSPRTGTNYGYTF. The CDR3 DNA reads TGTGCCAGCAGTCCACGGACAGGGACCAACTATGGCTACACCTTC.

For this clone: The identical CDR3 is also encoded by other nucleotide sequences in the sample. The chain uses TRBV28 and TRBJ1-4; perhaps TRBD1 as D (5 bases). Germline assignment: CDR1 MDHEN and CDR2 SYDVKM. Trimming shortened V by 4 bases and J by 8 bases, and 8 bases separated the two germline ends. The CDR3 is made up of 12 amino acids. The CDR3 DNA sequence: TGTGCCAGCAGTTGGAGGGACGAAAAACTGTTTTTT. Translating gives CASSWRDEKLFF.

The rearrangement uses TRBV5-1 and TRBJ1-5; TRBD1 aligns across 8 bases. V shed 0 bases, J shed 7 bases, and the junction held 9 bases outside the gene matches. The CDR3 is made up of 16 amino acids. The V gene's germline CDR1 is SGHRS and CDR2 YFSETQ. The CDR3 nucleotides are TGCGCCAGCAGCTTGGGGCCCAGGGGGCCTGAGCAGCCCCAGCATTTT. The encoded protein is CASSLGPRGPEQPQHF.

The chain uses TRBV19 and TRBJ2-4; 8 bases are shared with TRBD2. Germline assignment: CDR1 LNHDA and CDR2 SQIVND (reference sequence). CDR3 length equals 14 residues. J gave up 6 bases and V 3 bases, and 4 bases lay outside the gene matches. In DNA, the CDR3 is TGTGCCAGTAGTATCGGACTAGCAGGAAACATTCAGTACTTC. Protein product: CASSIGLAGNIQYF.

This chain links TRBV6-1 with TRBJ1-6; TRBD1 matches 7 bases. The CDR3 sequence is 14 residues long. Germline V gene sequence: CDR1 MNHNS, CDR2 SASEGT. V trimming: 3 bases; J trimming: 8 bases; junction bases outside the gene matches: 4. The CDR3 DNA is TGTGCCAGCAGTGACCCCAGGGGGTATTCACCCCTCCACTTT. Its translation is CASSDPRGYSPLHF.

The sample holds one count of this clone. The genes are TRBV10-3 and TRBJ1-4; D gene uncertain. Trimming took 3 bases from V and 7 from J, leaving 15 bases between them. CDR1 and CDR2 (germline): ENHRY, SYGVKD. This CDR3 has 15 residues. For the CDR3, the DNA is TGTGCCATCAGTGACCCCGCCAGGAATAGTGAAAAACTGTTTTTT. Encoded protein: CAISDPARNSEKLFF.